A selection of T cell receptor beta chains follows, all from one sample in a study of cytomegalovirus exposure and HLA in healthy donors. The protocol was immunoSEQ multiplex PCR, while the TCRdb copy is restricted to in-frame clones and leaves out a portion. The sample has more than 200,000 clones, roughly 80% seen once; the top ten hold approximately 5.7%. Sequencing used PBMCs. These receptors were obtained from a man aged 35-49 years in good health and CMV-seropositive. Each CDR3 is given without its conserved first and last residue. D genes are given only for firm matches.

j_call: TRBJ1-3
v_call: TRBV9
d_call: NA
cdr3_aa: ASSAFDRHGNTIY

j_call: TRBJ1-2
v_call: TRBV15
d_call: NA
cdr3_aa: ATSRDLSDEASQGRYT

j_call: TRBJ2-3
v_call: TRBV18
d_call: NA
cdr3_aa: ASSRDSTSTDTQY

j_call: TRBJ1-1
v_call: TRBV5-6
d_call: NA
cdr3_aa: ASSLLGQGAF

j_call: TRBJ2-1
v_call: TRBV2
d_call: TRBD1
cdr3_aa: ASSEGTGNEQF

j_call: TRBJ2-4
v_call: TRBV15
d_call: NA
cdr3_aa: ATGRGRRDIQY

j_call: TRBJ2-5
v_call: TRBV5-1
d_call: NA
cdr3_aa: ASMTDPEGETQY

j_call: TRBJ2-5
v_call: TRBV6-5
d_call: NA
cdr3_aa: ASSADRLQETQY

j_call: TRBJ2-5
v_call: TRBV7-6
d_call: TRBD2
cdr3_aa: ASTRGLAQETQY

j_call: TRBJ1-1
v_call: TRBV6-1
d_call: NA
cdr3_aa: ASTERQGTEAF

j_call: TRBJ2-1
v_call: TRBV2
d_call: TRBD1
cdr3_aa: ASSRTGIYNEQF

j_call: TRBJ1-2
v_call: TRBV5-1
d_call: TRBD1
cdr3_aa: ASSRDGQGQYGYT

j_call: TRBJ1-2
v_call: TRBV6-5
d_call: NA
cdr3_aa: ASSELGGSYGYT

j_call: TRBJ1-1
v_call: TRBV6-6
d_call: NA
cdr3_aa: ASSVNRDTEAF

j_call: TRBJ2-7
v_call: TRBV9
d_call: TRBD1
cdr3_aa: ASSSQTGGTEQY

j_call: TRBJ2-5
v_call: TRBV21-1
d_call: NA
cdr3_aa: ASSTLADQETQY

j_call: TRBJ2-2
v_call: TRBV10-1
d_call: TRBD1
cdr3_aa: ASSEGGRQTGELF

j_call: TRBJ1-1
v_call: TRBV7-9
d_call: TRBD1
cdr3_aa: ASTVDRVNTEAF

j_call: TRBJ2-7
v_call: TRBV6-5
d_call: NA
cdr3_aa: AGSYLGRDYEQY

j_call: TRBJ1-5
v_call: TRBV23-1
d_call: NA
cdr3_aa: ASSRPPGSQFNQPQH

j_call: TRBJ2-1
v_call: TRBV5-1
d_call: NA
cdr3_aa: ASSQNSNEQF

j_call: TRBJ2-4
v_call: TRBV5-1
d_call: TRBD2
cdr3_aa: ASSPPPGLAGNIQY

j_call: TRBJ1-5
v_call: TRBV27
d_call: TRBD1
cdr3_aa: ASTPTGRRNQPQH

j_call: TRBJ1-3
v_call: TRBV5-1
d_call: TRBD1
cdr3_aa: ASSPQGGEGTIY

j_call: TRBJ1-2
v_call: TRBV7-9
d_call: TRBD1
cdr3_aa: ASSWDSIYGYT

j_call: TRBJ1-1
v_call: TRBV5-8
d_call: NA
cdr3_aa: ASSPNPDMNTEAF

j_call: TRBJ1-5
v_call: TRBV7-9
d_call: NA
cdr3_aa: ASSPSPSQPQH

j_call: TRBJ2-5
v_call: TRBV4-1
d_call: TRBD2
cdr3_aa: ASSQTTGGRETQY

j_call: TRBJ1-1
v_call: TRBV27
d_call: TRBD1
cdr3_aa: ASSRDRGEWDTEAF

j_call: TRBJ2-1
v_call: TRBV11-2
d_call: TRBD2
cdr3_aa: ASSLTTSGAGNEQF

j_call: TRBJ2-1
v_call: TRBV6-5
d_call: NA
cdr3_aa: ASRDSLYNEQF

j_call: TRBJ1-4
v_call: TRBV27
d_call: NA
cdr3_aa: ASSTTGQFATNEKLF

j_call: TRBJ2-5
v_call: TRBV7-7
d_call: NA
cdr3_aa: ASSGPLQETQY

j_call: TRBJ2-1
v_call: TRBV7-3
d_call: TRBD2
cdr3_aa: ASSLEAGLADNEQF

j_call: TRBJ1-2
v_call: TRBV15
d_call: NA
cdr3_aa: ATSRDRRRGGGYGYT

j_call: TRBJ1-4
v_call: TRBV6-6
d_call: NA
cdr3_aa: ATSVSGINEKLF

j_call: TRBJ1-4
v_call: TRBV11-3
d_call: NA
cdr3_aa: ASSSRATNEKLF

j_call: TRBJ2-5
v_call: TRBV11-2
d_call: NA
cdr3_aa: ASSLDAVAGETQY

j_call: TRBJ2-5
v_call: TRBV11-3
d_call: TRBD2
cdr3_aa: ASSLEGGLAGGETQY

j_call: TRBJ1-5
v_call: TRBV7-2
d_call: NA
cdr3_aa: ASSFSLGEPQH

j_call: TRBJ2-1
v_call: TRBV5-1
d_call: TRBD1
cdr3_aa: ASSFRDRGRSEQF

j_call: TRBJ2-3
v_call: TRBV5-1
d_call: NA
cdr3_aa: ASSLELLDFSGDTQY

j_call: TRBJ2-5
v_call: TRBV19
d_call: NA
cdr3_aa: ASSPIFTGKETQY

j_call: TRBJ2-3
v_call: TRBV5-1
d_call: TRBD2
cdr3_aa: ASSLELAGGDTQY

j_call: TRBJ1-6
v_call: TRBV6-5
d_call: NA
cdr3_aa: ASSYTDSAGSPLH

j_call: TRBJ1-4
v_call: TRBV5-6
d_call: NA
cdr3_aa: ASSLGAREKLF

j_call: TRBJ1-2
v_call: TRBV7-9
d_call: NA
cdr3_aa: ASSLVTWNYGYT

j_call: TRBJ2-3
v_call: TRBV29-1
d_call: TRBD2
cdr3_aa: SVAGGGSTDTQY

j_call: TRBJ2-7
v_call: TRBV6-1
d_call: TRBD2
cdr3_aa: ASSDQIGTGGYEQY

j_call: TRBJ2-2
v_call: TRBV7-8
d_call: TRBD2
cdr3_aa: ASSLRLAGVGGELF

j_call: TRBJ2-2
v_call: TRBV18
d_call: TRBD1
cdr3_aa: ASSPGQEGTGELF

j_call: TRBJ1-1
v_call: TRBV5-6
d_call: NA
cdr3_aa: ASSLGTTTEAF

j_call: TRBJ2-7
v_call: TRBV7-8
d_call: NA
cdr3_aa: ASSLGQGGYYEQY

j_call: TRBJ1-1
v_call: TRBV11-2
d_call: NA
cdr3_aa: ASSLIGNTEAF

j_call: TRBJ1-2
v_call: TRBV9
d_call: NA
cdr3_aa: ASSAHRDYGYT